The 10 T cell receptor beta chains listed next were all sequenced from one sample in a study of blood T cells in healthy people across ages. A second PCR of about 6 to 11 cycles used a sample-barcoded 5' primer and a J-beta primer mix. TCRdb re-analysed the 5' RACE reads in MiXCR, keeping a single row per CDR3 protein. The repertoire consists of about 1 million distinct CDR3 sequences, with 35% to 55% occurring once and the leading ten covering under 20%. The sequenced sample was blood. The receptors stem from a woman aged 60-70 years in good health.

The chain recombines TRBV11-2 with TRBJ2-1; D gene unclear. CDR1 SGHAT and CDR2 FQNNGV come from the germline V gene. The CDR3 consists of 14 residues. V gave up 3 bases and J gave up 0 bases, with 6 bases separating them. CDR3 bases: TGTGCCAGCAGCTTTGTCAGCTCCTACAATGAGCAGTTCTTC. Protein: CASSFVSSYNEQFF. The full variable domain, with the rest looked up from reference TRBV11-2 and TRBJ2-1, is EAGVAQSPRYKIIEKRQSVAFWCNPISGHATLYWYQQILGQGPKLLIQFQNNGVVDDSQLPKDRFSAERLKGVDSTLKIQPAKLEDSAVYLCASSFVSSYNEQFFGPGTRLTVL.

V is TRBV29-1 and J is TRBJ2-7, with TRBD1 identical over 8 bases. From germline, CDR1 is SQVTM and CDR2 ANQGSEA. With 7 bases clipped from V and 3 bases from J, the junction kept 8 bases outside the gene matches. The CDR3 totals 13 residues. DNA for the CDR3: TGCAGCGGTGAGTTGGACAGGGACTACGAGCAGTACTTC. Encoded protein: CSGELDRDYEQYF.

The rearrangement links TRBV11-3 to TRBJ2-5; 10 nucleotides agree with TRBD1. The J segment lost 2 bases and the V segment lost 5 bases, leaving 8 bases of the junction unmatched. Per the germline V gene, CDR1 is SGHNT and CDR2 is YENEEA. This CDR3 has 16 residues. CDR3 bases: TGTGCCAGCAGCCACCTGGGACAGGGGTTGCAAGAGACCCAGTACTTC. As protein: CASSHLGQGLQETQYF. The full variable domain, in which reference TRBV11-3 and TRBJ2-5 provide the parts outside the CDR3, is EAGVVQSPRYKIIEKKQPVAFWCNPISGHNTLYWYLQNLGQGPELLIRYENEEAVDDSQLPKDRFSAERLKGVDSTLKIQPAELGDSAVYLCASSHLGQGLQETQYFGPGTRLLVL.

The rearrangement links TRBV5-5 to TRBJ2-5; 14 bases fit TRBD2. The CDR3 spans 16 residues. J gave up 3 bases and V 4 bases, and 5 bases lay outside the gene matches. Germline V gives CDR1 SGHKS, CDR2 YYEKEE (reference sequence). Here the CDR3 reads CASSLGLAGGEETQYF. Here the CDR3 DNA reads TGTGCCAGCAGCCTAGGACTAGCGGGAGGAGAAGAGACCCAGTACTTC.

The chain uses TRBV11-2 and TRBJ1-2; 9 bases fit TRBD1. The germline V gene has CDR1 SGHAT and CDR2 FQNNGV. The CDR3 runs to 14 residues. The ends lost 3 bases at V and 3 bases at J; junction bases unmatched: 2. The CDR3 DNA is TGTGCCAGCAGCTTGAACAGGGGGCACTATGGCTACACCTTC. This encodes CASSLNRGHYGYTF. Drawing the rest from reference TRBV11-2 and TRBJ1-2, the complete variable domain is EAGVAQSPRYKIIEKRQSVAFWCNPISGHATLYWYQQILGQGPKLLIQFQNNGVVDDSQLPKDRFSAERLKGVDSTLKIQPAKLEDSAVYLCASSLNRGHYGYTFGSGTRLTVV.

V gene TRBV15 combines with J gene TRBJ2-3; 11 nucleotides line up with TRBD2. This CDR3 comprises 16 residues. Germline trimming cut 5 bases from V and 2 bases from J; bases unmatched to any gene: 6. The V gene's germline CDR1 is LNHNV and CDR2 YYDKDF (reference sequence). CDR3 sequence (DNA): TGTGCCACCAGCTCCGGGACTAGCGGACTCACAGATACGCAGTATTTT. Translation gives CATSSGTSGLTDTQYF.

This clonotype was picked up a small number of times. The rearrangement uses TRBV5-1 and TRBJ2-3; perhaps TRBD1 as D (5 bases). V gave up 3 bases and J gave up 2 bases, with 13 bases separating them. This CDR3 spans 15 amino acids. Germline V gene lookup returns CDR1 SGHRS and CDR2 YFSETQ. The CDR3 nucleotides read TGCGCCAGCAGCTCCACCCCAGGGCACACAGATACGCAGTATTTT. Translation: CASSSTPGHTDTQYF.

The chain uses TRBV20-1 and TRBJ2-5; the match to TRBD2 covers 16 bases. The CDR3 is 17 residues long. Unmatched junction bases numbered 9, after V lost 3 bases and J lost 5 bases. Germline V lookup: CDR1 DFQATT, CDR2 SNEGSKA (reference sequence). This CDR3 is CSASRGGTSGRGETQYF. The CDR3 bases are TGCAGTGCTAGCAGAGGGGGGACTAGCGGGAGGGGTGAGACCCAGTACTTC.

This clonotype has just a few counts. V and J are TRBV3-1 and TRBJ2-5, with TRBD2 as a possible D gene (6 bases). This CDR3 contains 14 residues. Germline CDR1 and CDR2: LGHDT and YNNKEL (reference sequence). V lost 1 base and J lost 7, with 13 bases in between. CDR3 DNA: TGTGCCAGCAGCCAAGTGAGGAGGGGTAGGACCCAGTACTTC. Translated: CASSQVRRGRTQYF.

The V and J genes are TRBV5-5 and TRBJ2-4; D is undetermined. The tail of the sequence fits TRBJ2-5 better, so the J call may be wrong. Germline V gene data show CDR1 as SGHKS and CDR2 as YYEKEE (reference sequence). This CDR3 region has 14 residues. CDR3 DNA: TGTGCCAGCACCCTCAGGAGTTTACAAGAGACCCAGTACTTC. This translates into CASTLRSLQETQYF.